Sequencing of this T cell receptor beta chain was carried out in a study of OX40 agonist ivuxolimab in advanced cancers. About the research overall: Clinicians treated patients with ivuxolimab, an agonistic anti-OX40 (CD134) antibody.

Data came from immunoSEQ multiplex PCR; TCRdb stores just in-frame clones and leaves some out. The sample contains under 80,000 clones, roughly 88% of which appear only once. As concerns this clone: Relative to the germline gene, one junction end is altered; a read error may explain this.

Germline CDR1 MGHRA, CDR2 YSYEKL. This CDR3 has 14 amino acids. The investigators sampled blood at baseline, at cycle 4 day 1, and at cycle 7 day 1. The V call is TRBV4-1, the J call TRBJ2-5, with D possibly TRBD1 on 6 matching bases. Specimen: CD4+ or CD8+ T cells sorted from blood, collected in a trial of the OX40 agonist ivuxolimab. This clonotype was obtained from an adult with an advanced solid tumor such as melanoma, head and neck, liver or kidney cancer. The CDR3 coding sequence is TGCGCCAGCAGCCAGGGGGACACCCAAAAGACCCAGTACTTC. Its translation: CASSQGDTQKTQYF.